The 5 T cell receptor beta chains in this list originate from one sample, sequenced in a study of cytomegalovirus exposure and HLA in healthy donors. PCR involved 60 Vbeta and 13 Jbeta primers. Using immunoSEQ multiplex PCR, the repertoire was profiled, and TCRdb retains in-frame clones only, with some absent. The sample yields roughly 100,000 clones, roughly 76% seen once. The sample consisted of PBMCs. These receptors all stem from a woman in her 50s in good health and CMV-seropositive.

For this clone: At one boundary the junction diverges from the germline segment, which might be a read error. The chain has TRBV6-5 and TRBJ2-4, with 9 nucleotides matching TRBD1. Looked up from germline, CDR1 is MNHEY and CDR2 is SVGAGI. This CDR3 is built from 15 residues. CDR3 nucleotide sequence: TGTGCCAGCAGAAGGACAGGGGACGCCAAAAACATTCAGTGCTTC. Translated, it gives CASRRTGDAKNIQCF.

The chain carries TRBV11-2 and TRBJ1-2; 8 bases align to TRBD1. This CDR3 contains 17 residues. Germline loops: CDR1 SGHAT, CDR2 FQNNGV. The V and J ends lost 6 bases and 4 bases, in that order; junction bases with no gene match: 16. The DNA for the CDR3 is TGTGCCAGCAGTGACCTTCGGGCAGGGGGCAAGATCTATGGCTACACCTTC. As protein: CASSDLRAGGKIYGYTF.

As regards this clone: The junction and the germline gene differ at one end; a read error may be behind it. The gene calls are TRBV4-1 and TRBJ1-5; D is ambiguous. CDR1 and CDR2 from the germline V gene are MGHRA and YSYEKL. The length of the CDR3 is 16 residues. The CDR3, as DNA: TGCGCCAGCAGACAAGATTCAGGAAATAGCAATCAGCCCCAGCATTTT. Translated, it gives CASRQDSGNSNQPQHF.

V and J are TRBV5-4 and TRBJ2-2, with D possibly being TRBD1 (6 bases). V lost 4 bases to trimming and J lost 1 base, with 11 bases between them. The CDR3 covers 15 residues. Germline values: CDR1 SGHNT, CDR2 YYREEE (reference sequence). The CDR3 DNA reads TGTGCCAGCAGCGTCCCGGGACAGAACACCGGGGAGCTGTTTTTT. This gives the protein CASSVPGQNTGELFF. Using reference TRBV5-4 and TRBJ2-2 for the parts outside the CDR3, the full variable domain is ETGVTQSPTHLIKTRGQQVTLRCSSQSGHNTVSWYQQALGQGPQFIFQYYREEENGRGNFPPRFSGLQFPNYSSELNVNALELDDSALYLCASSVPGQNTGELFFGEGSRLTVL.

The chain employs TRBV19 and TRBJ2-1; 8 bases line up with TRBD2. V lost 4 bases, J lost 2 bases, and 10 bases stayed unmatched. The CDR3 sequence is 17 residues long. Per germline, CDR1 LNHDA and CDR2 SQIVND (reference sequence). The CDR3 nucleotides are TGTGCCAGTAGTACGGACCGACTAGCGAGGGCCTACAATGAGCAGTTCTTC. Its translation: CASSTDRLARAYNEQFF.